A selection of T cell receptor beta chains follows, all from one sample in a study of T cell repertoires in cytomegalovirus infection. TCRdb reprocessed the reads with MiXCR, giving one entry per CDR3 protein. The repertoire holds approximately 76,000 distinct CDR3 sequences, with 3.5% to 4.5% as singletons. Source material: PBMCs. All receptors derive from a human donor in good health (CMV status not recorded). Some clones in this sample may be carry-over from other donors' samples. The CDR3 runs from the conserved cysteine through the conserved F or W. A D gene is named only where the DNA matches it firmly. Size is omitted from some rows. Given values are once, few, many or a class for expanded clones.

many	TRBV4-3	-	TRBJ1-1	TGCGCCAGCAGCCAAGATACTACAGGGTACACTGAAGCTTTCTTT	CASSQDTTGYTEAFF
many	TRBV7-8	-	TRBJ2-1	TGTGCCAGCAGCAAAAATCTAGTTGGGCCTAAATCTGAGCAGTTCTTC	CASSKNLVGPKSEQFF
many	TRBV7-2	-	TRBJ2-7	TGTGCCAGCAGCCCGGACCCACGGCCTTACGAGCAGTACTTC	CASSPDPRPYEQYF
many	TRBV5-4	-	TRBJ1-2	TGTGCCAGCAGCCGGGGACCGAAAAACTATGGCTACACCTTC	CASSRGPKNYGYTF
many	TRBV28	-	TRBJ1-2	TGTGCCAGCAGTTTAAATGAGCAGGGGAGCTATGGCTACACCTTC	CASSLNEQGSYGYTF
many	TRBV7-9	-	TRBJ1-2	TGTGCCAGCAGCGGACCATCCGCCGGGTCCATACGCCCCCATTATGGCTACACCTTC	CASSGPSAGSIRPHYGYTF
many	TRBV11-2	-	TRBJ1-2	TGTGCCAGCAGCTCTATCAGGGTTTGGTATGGCTACACCTTC	CASSSIRVWYGYTF
many	TRBV10-3	-	TRBJ1-1	TGTGCCATCAGTGAGTCGAACTCAGGAGAAGCTTTCTTT	CAISESNSGEAFF
many	TRBV9	-	TRBJ2-1	TGTGCCAGCAGCGAGACGGTGAACCTTTACAATGAGCAGTTCTTC	CASSETVNLYNEQFF
many	TRBV7-2	-	TRBJ1-5	TGTGCCAGCAGCTTAGGGAGGCATCAGCCCCAGCATTTT	CASSLGRHQPQHF
many	TRBV28	TRBD2	TRBJ2-1	TGTGCCAGCAGTTCTACTAGCGGGGGGGCCTATGAGCAGTTCTTC	CASSSTSGGAYEQFF
many	TRBV3-1	-	TRBJ2-7	TGTGCCAGCAGCCAATGGGACATTCCCTCCTACGAGCAGTACTTC	CASSQWDIPSYEQYF
many	TRBV29-1	-	TRBJ2-3	TGCAGCGTTCGACAGTCCGTCACAGATACGCAGTATTTT	CSVRQSVTDTQYF
many	TRBV5-6	TRBD2	TRBJ2-3	TGTGCCAGCAGCTTGGTCGGGGGGACGCAGTATTTT	CASSLVGGTQYF
many	TRBV28	-	TRBJ1-6	TGTGCCAGCAGCTCTTCCAGAGACGGGAGACCCCTCCACTTT	CASSSSRDGRPLHF
many	TRBV10-3	-	TRBJ2-1	TGTGCCATCGCTCCCGGGCGGATTGAGCAGTTCTTC	CAIAPGRIEQFF
many	TRBV4-1	-	TRBJ2-7	TGCGCCAGCAGCCAAGAGCGGGAAAGCGAGCAGTACTTC	CASSQERESEQYF
many	TRBV6-6	-	TRBJ1-1	TGTGCCAGCAGTGAGACAGCCCCCTGGACCACTGAAGCTTTCTTT	CASSETAPWTTEAFF
many	TRBV19	TRBD1	TRBJ1-1	TGTGCCAGTAGCCTGACGGGACAGGCGAACACTGAAGCTTTCTTT	CASSLTGQANTEAFF
many	TRBV6-4	TRBD2	TRBJ2-3	TGTGCCAGCAGTGACTCTAGCGGGGGCACAGATACGCAGTATTTT	CASSDSSGGTDTQYF
many	TRBV11-2	-	TRBJ2-7	TGTGCCACCTCCCGCCAGAGATTCCACGAGCAGTACTTC	CATSRQRFHEQYF
many	TRBV19	-	TRBJ1-1	TGTGCCAGTAGTACCCCCGAGGGAGGGCGAACTGAAGCTTTCTTT	CASSTPEGGRTEAFF
many	TRBV6-5	-	TRBJ1-5	TGTGCCAGCAAGAACAGTTGGGACCCACATCAGCCCCAGCATTTT	CASKNSWDPHQPQHF
few	TRBV12-3/TRBV12-4	-	TRBJ2-1	TGTGCCAGCAGTTTGGCCAGTAGCTCCTACAATGAGCAGTTCTTC	CASSLASSSYNEQFF
many	TRBV7-9	-	TRBJ2-3	TGTGCCAGCAGTCAAGTGGGGGGAGATACGCAGTATTTT	CASSQVGGDTQYF
-	TRBV7-2	-	TRBJ1-2	TGTGCCAGCAGCGCCGAAGACTATGGCTACACCTTC	CASSAEDYGYTF
many	TRBV7-6	TRBD1	TRBJ1-4	TGTGCCAGCAGCCCGGGACAGGCCGCTAATGAAAAACTGTTTTTT	CASSPGQAANEKLFF
many	TRBV4-3	TRBD2	TRBJ2-1	TGCGCCAGCAGCCAAGATGGCGGGGGGGCTAACAATGAGCAGTTCTTC	CASSQDGGGANNEQFF
many	TRBV7-2	-	TRBJ1-6	TGTGCCAGCAGCTCAGGGAGATCCTATAATTCACCCCTCCACTTT	CASSSGRSYNSPLHF
many	TRBV20-1	TRBD2	TRBJ2-1	TGCAGTGCTAGGACTAGCATCCCCGTCGGAAGCTACAATGAGCAGTTCTTC	CSARTSIPVGSYNEQFF
many	TRBV6-2/TRBV6-3	TRBD1	TRBJ1-2	TGTGCCAGCAGTCGACCGGGACAGGGCTATGGCTACACCTTC	CASSRPGQGYGYTF
-	TRBV7-3	TRBD1	TRBJ1-2	TGTGCCAGCAGCGCGGGGACAGGGTGGTATGGCTACACCTTC	CASSAGTGWYGYTF
many	TRBV28	-	TRBJ1-2	TGTGCCAGCAGTTTGGACCAGCTAGCACGGGGCTACACCTTC	CASSLDQLARGYTF
many	TRBV19	-	TRBJ1-2	TGTGCCAGTAGTATCCCAGCTTACTATGGCTACACCTTC	CASSIPAYYGYTF
many	TRBV7-8	TRBD1	TRBJ2-7	TGTGCCAGCAGCTCATTTGGGACAGGGGGCTACGAGCAGTACTTC	CASSSFGTGGYEQYF
many	TRBV20-1	-	TRBJ2-2	TGCAGTACGACAGGTCAAAGGGGGGAGCTGTTTTTT	CSTTGQRGELFF